This TCR beta chain comes out of a study of T cells in Graves' hyperthyroidism and ophthalmopathy. V was trimmed by 5 bases and J by 2 bases, leaving 16 bases between them. Germline CDR1 reads MNHNS; CDR2 reads SASEGT. The CDR3 runs 15 residues. This clonotype was found many times. Amplified TCR beta CDR3 regions derived from RNA transcripts. TCR CDR3 underwent first-round RT-PCR with the HTBI primer set. From the multiplex PCR reads, TCRdb called clonotypes with MiXCR, one entry per CDR3 protein. Of nearly 110,000 distinct CDR3 sequences in the sample, approximately 16% were seen once. The TCR originated in a woman aged 45-65 years with Graves' hyperthyroidism. Sample: blood. This chain connects TRBV6-1 to TRBJ2-7; weak D call: TRBD2 (7 bases). DNA of the CDR3: TGTGCCAGCAGTTATGGGGGAGGGGGGGCCTACGAGCAGTACTTC. As protein: CASSYGGGGAYEQYF.